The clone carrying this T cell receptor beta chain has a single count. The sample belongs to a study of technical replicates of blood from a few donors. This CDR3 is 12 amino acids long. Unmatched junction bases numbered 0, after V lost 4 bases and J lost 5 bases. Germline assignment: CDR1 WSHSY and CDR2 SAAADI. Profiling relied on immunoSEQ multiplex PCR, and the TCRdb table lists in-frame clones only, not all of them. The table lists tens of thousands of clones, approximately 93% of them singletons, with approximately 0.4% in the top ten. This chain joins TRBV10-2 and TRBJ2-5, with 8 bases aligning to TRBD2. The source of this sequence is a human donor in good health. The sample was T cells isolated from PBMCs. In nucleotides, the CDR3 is TGCGCCAGCAGTGCGGGAGGGGAGACCCAGTACTTC. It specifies CASSAGGETQYF.